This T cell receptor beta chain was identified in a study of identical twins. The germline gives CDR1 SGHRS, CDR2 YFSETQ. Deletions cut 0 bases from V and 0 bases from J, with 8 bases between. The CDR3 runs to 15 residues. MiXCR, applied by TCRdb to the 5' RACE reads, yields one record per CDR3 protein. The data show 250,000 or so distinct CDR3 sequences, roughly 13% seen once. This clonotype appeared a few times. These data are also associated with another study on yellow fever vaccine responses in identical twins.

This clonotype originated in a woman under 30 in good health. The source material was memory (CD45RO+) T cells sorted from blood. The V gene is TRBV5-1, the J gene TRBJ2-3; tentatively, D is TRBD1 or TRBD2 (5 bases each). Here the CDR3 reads CASSLAGPSTDTQYF. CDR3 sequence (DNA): TGCGCCAGCAGCTTGGCGGGGCCTAGCACAGATACGCAGTATTTT.